These 8 T cell receptor beta chains were all obtained from the same sample, sequenced in a study of T cell responses to AZD1222 COVID-19 vaccine. Method: immunoSEQ multiplex PCR; TCRdb's copy keeps in-frame clones and lacks some. The table shows over 110,000 clones, with 85% to 90% occurring only once. This specimen was peripheral blood, taken on day 0 of AZD1222 vaccination. Receptor source: an adult in good health.

The rearrangement joins TRBV4-1 to TRBJ1-5; D not resolved. CDR3 length: 13 residues. The V end was cut by 1 base, the J end by 2 bases, with 3 bases between. Germline assignment: CDR1 MGHRA and CDR2 YSYEKL. The CDR3 DNA sequence: TGCGCCAGCAGCCAAGGCGGCAATCAGCCCCAGCATTTT. Protein sequence: CASSQGGNQPQHF.

This chain uses TRBV9 with TRBJ2-7, with D possibly being TRBD2 (5 bases). Trimming shortened V by 2 bases and J by 7 bases, and 16 bases separated the two germline ends. The CDR3 contains 14 residues. Germline values: CDR1 SGDLS, CDR2 YYNGEE. DNA for the CDR3: TGTGCCAGCAGCGTTGGTCTTCCTTCGGGGGAGCAGTACTTC. This translates into CASSVGLPSGEQYF.

The gene calls are TRBV13 and TRBJ2-5, with a weak D call TRBD1 (5 bases). The CDR3 runs to 14 residues. Germline V lookup: CDR1 PRHDT, CDR2 FYEKMQ (reference sequence). Trimming shortened V by 4 bases and J by 2 bases, and 11 bases separated the two germline ends. CDR3 sequence (DNA): TGTGCCAGCAGCTCTACACGGACACAAGAGACCCAGTACTTC. Translating it yields CASSSTRTQETQYF.

V is TRBV2 and J is TRBJ1-2; D is undetermined. Germline V gene lookup returns CDR1 SNHLY and CDR2 FYNNEI. V was trimmed by 6 bases and J by 2 bases, leaving 13 bases between them. The CDR3 has 14 amino acids. Here the CDR3 DNA reads TGTGCCAGCAGGGTCCGTTGGGGAAACTATGGCTACACCTTC. It encodes CASRVRWGNYGYTF.

The chain has TRBV5-4 and TRBJ1-1, with 7 bases identical to TRBD1. With 0 bases clipped from V and 4 bases from J, the junction kept 0 bases outside the gene matches. CDR1 is SGHNT, CDR2 YYREEE, per germline (reference sequence). This CDR3 has 13 amino acids. CDR3 sequence (DNA): TGTGCCAGCAGCTTGGACAGGGGCACTGAAGCTTTCTTT. Translation: CASSLDRGTEAFF.

The genes are TRBV4-1 and TRBJ1-2; D perhaps matches TRBD1 (5 bases). V was cut by 3 bases and J by 4 bases, with 15 bases left in between. CDR3 length: 15 residues. CDR1 and CDR2 (germline): MGHRA, YSYEKL. As DNA, the CDR3 is TGCGCCAGCAGCCACCCCCTAGCAGGGTCCTATGGCTACACCTTC. Amino acid sequence: CASSHPLAGSYGYTF.

This clone occurred once. This chain joins TRBV7-9 and TRBJ1-2, with 7 positions matching TRBD1. Germline lookup yields CDR1 SEHNR and CDR2 FQNEAQ (reference sequence). V gave up 10 bases and J gave up 5 bases; unmatched junction bases: 7. The CDR3 covers 12 residues. The CDR3 protein is CATRGAAYGYTF. As DNA, the CDR3 is TGTGCCACCAGGGGGGCAGCTTATGGCTACACCTTC.

V and J are TRBV19 and TRBJ2-3; D is undetermined. The CDR3 consists of 12 residues. CDR1 and CDR2 (germline): LNHDA, SQIVND (reference sequence). V was trimmed by 4 bases and J by 7 bases, leaving 9 bases between them. The CDR3 DNA sequence: TGTGCCAGTAGTACAAAGGGCCATACGCAGTATTTT. It specifies CASSTKGHTQYF.